This T cell receptor (beta chain) comes out of a study of T cells after yellow fever vaccination. General study findings and limits: Some clonotypes were seen in both the CD4 and the CD8 compartments. These made up a small share and likely arose from convergent recombination.

As regards this clonotype: Its matching antigen is unknown.

The germline gives CDR1 MNHEY, CDR2 SMNVEV (reference sequence). The CDR3 is 14 residues long. V lost 6 bases, J lost 5 bases, and 15 bases lay in between. UMIs and a universal primer site were added when TCR cDNA was made by 5'RACE template switching. MiXCR was run by TCRdb on the 5' RACE reads, yielding one entry per CDR3 protein. The table records some 320,000 distinct CDR3 sequences, 4.1% of them present only once. The source of this sequence is a man younger than 30 who received the YFV17D yellow fever vaccine. The gene calls are TRBV27 and TRBJ2-3, with D possibly being TRBD2 (5 bases). Sequencing was performed on PBMCs, taken 5 days after the yellow fever booster vaccination. The CDR3 protein is CASSPLLAGDTQYF. DNA of the CDR3: TGTGCCAGCAGCCCACTCTTGGCGGGAGATACGCAGTATTTT.